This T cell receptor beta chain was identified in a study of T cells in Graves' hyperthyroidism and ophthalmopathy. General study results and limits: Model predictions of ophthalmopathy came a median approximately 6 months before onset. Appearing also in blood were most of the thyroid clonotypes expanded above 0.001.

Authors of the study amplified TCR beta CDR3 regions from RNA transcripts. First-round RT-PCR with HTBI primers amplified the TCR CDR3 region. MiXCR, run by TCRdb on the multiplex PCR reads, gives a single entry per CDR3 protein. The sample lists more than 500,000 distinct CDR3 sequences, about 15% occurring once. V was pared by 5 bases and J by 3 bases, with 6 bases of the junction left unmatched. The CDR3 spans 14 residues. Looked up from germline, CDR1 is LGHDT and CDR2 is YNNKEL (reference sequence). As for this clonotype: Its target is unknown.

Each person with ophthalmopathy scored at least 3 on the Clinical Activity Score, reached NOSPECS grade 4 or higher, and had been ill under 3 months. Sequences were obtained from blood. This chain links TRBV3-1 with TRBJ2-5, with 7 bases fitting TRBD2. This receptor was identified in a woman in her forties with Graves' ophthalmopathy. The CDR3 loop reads CASSETSPKETQYF. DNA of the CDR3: TGTGCCAGCAGCGAGACTAGCCCTAAAGAGACCCAGTACTTC.